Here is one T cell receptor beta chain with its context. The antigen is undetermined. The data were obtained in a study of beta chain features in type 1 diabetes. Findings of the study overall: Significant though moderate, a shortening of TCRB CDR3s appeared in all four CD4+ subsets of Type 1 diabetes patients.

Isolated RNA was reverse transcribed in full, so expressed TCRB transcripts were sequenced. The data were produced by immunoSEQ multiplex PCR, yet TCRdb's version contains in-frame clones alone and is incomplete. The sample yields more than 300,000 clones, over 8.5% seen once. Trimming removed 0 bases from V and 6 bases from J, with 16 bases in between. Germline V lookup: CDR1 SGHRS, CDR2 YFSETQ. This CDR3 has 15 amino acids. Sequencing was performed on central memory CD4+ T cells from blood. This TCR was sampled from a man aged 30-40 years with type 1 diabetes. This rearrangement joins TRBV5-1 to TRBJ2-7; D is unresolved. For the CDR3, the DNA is TGCGCCAGCAGCTTGGAGGCAGCCGATACAGCCGAGCAGTACTTC. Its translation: CASSLEAADTAEQYF.